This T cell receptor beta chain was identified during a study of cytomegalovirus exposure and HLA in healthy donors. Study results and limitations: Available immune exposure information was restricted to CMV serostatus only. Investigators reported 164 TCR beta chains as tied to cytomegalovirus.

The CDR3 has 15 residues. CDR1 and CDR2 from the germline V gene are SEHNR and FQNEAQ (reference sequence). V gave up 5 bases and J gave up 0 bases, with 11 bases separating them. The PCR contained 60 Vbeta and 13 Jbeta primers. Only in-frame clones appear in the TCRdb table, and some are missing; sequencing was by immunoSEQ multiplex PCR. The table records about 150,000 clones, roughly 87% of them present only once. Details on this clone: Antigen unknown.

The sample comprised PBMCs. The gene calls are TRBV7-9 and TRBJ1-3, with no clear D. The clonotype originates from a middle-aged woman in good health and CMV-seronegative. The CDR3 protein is CASSSGSNSGNTIYF. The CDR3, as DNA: TGTGCCAGCAGCAGCGGGTCGAACTCTGGAAACACCATATATTTT.